This TCR beta chain was identified in a study of CD8+ T cells in alopecia areata. Study-wide context: Dosing spanned 6 to 18 months on tofacitinib, then 6 months off drug. Broader study findings: Tofacitinib significantly decreased scalp clonality and expanded CD8+ clones among top 100. While patients received tofacitinib, many expanded lesional clones remained present in scalp and blood. Just one nonresponder means the tie between baseline CD8+ expansion and response stays uncertain.

Treatment in this sample: oral pan-JAK inhibitor, 5-10 mg twice daily. RNA was isolated and reverse transcribed to cDNA, the sequencing template. Sequencing was performed with immunoSEQ multiplex PCR; in TCRdb, only in-frame clones are kept and a portion is missing. The table includes over 60,000 clones, about 43% detected once. Comment on this clone: Its antigen is still unknown.

The V gene end was trimmed by 5 bases and the J gene end by 5 bases; junction bases not matched to a gene: 13. The CDR3 consists of 16 residues. CDR1 SEHNR and CDR2 FQNEAQ come from the germline V gene (reference sequence). The receptor was derived from a human donor with alopecia areata. The chain joins TRBV7-9 to TRBJ2-3; 7 bases agree with TRBD2. The specimen was CD8+ T cells sorted from blood, collected at approximately week 39, from a patient treated with tofacitinib. Here the CDR3 DNA reads TGTGCCAGCAGCCGCGATACACGGCGCGGGGGAGATACGCAGTATTTT. This codes for CASSRDTRRGGDTQYF. The entire variable domain, with the rest obtained from reference TRBV7-9 and TRBJ2-3, is as follows: DTGVSQNPRHKITKRGQNVTFRCDPISEHNRLYWYRQTLGQGPEFLTYFQNEAQLEKSRLLSDRFSAERPKGSFSTLEIQRTEQGDSAMYLCASSRDTRRGGDTQYFGPGTRLTVL.